A single sample gave rise to the 8 T cell receptor beta chains below, sequenced in a study of blood T cell repertoires in COVID-19. Produced via immunoSEQ multiplex PCR; TCRdb's table is partial and in-frame only. The table shows about 220,000 clones, with roughly 90% occurring only once. The specimen was PBMCs or T cells enriched from blood (not recorded which). The source of these receptors is a woman in her thirties or forties with acute COVID-19.

The chain carries TRBV27 and TRBJ2-3; possibly TRBD1 for D (6 bases). The germline CDR1 and CDR2 sequences are MNHEY and SMNVEV (reference sequence). The CDR3 spans 16 residues. V shed 10 bases and J shed 5 bases, with 25 bases lying between them. CDR3 sequence reads: CATRMMGAPTQDTQYF. CDR3 DNA sequence: TGTGCCACCAGGATGATGGGGGCACCAACACAAGATACGCAGTATTTT.

The chain employs TRBV25-1 and TRBJ1-4; D is undetermined. The CDR3 length is 12 residues. In germline, CDR1 is MGHDK, CDR2 SYGVNS. V lost 7 bases and J lost 2, with 5 bases in between. CDR3 protein: CASTVTNEKLFF. CDR3 bases: TGTGCCAGCACCGTTACTAATGAAAAACTGTTTTTT.

V usage is TRBV27 and J usage is TRBJ2-1; perhaps TRBD2 as D (6 bases). CDR1 is MNHEY, CDR2 SMNVEV, per germline (reference sequence). V lost 5 bases to trimming and J lost 8 bases, with 16 bases between them. The CDR3 sequence is 14 residues long. CDR3 in amino acids: CASSPGTRGDEQFF. The CDR3 DNA follows: TGTGCCAGCAGTCCGGGGACTCGTGGCGATGAGCAGTTCTTC.

The V gene is TRBV11-2, the J gene TRBJ2-1; TRBD2 matches at 8 bases. V lost 5 bases to trimming and J lost 8 bases; unmatched junction nucleotides: 14. CDR3 length equals 16 residues. Germline CDR1 is SGHAT and CDR2 is FQNNGV. The CDR3 sequence is CASSLRAAGGLDEQFF. The CDR3 DNA reads TGTGCCAGCAGCCTCCGGGCCGCGGGGGGCCTAGATGAGCAGTTCTTC.

V gene TRBV10-3 combines with J gene TRBJ2-3; 8 bases line up with TRBD2. This CDR3 spans 14 amino acids. Trimming removed 6 bases from V and 0 bases from J; junction bases left unmatched: 2. Germline V gives CDR1 ENHRY, CDR2 SYGVKD. The CDR3 region is CAISRGGSTDTQYF. In nucleotides, the CDR3 is TGTGCCATCAGCCGGGGGGGCAGCACAGATACGCAGTATTTT.

V is TRBV5-1 and J is TRBJ2-2; 7 bases map to TRBD2. Germline trimming cut 4 bases from V and 1 base from J; bases unmatched to any gene: 7. Germline V gene sequence: CDR1 SGHRS, CDR2 YFSETQ. The CDR3 has 16 residues. The CDR3 is CASSPNGGENTGELFF. The DNA for the CDR3 is TGCGCCAGCAGCCCGAATGGGGGGGAGAACACCGGGGAGCTGTTTTTT.

CDR3 coding DNA: TGTGCCAGCAGCTTAGATGGGGGGGACTATGGCTACACCTTC. Translation: CASSLDGGDYGYTF. The chain has TRBV7-9 and TRBJ1-2; possible D gene TRBD1, 5 bases. The V end lost 1 base, the J end lost 3 bases, and 9 bases lay between the germline ends. CDR3 length equals 14 residues. Germline lookup yields CDR1 SEHNR and CDR2 FQNEAQ (reference sequence).

The rearrangement links TRBV9 to TRBJ2-2, with 9 bases fitting TRBD2. The CDR3 is 20 amino acids. J lost 3 bases, V lost 0 bases, and 15 bases had no gene match. Germline CDR1 reads SGDLS; CDR2 reads YYNGEE. CDR3 sequence: CASSVEGPVRGGLDTGELFF. CDR3 sequence (DNA): TGTGCCAGCAGCGTAGAGGGGCCGGTGCGGGGGGGCCTGGACACCGGGGAGCTGTTTTTT.